This TCR beta chain was recovered during a study of Graves' ophthalmopathy and Graves' hyperthyroidism. Broader study findings: The 13-signature model separated ophthalmopathy from stable hyperthyroidism at around 90% sensitivity and roughly 80% specificity. Most thyroid-expanded clonotypes exceeding 0.001 frequency were also found in blood.

This clonotype was picked up a small number of times. Antigen: not known. Germline CDR1 is SGHTA and CDR2 is FQGTGA. This CDR3 has 14 amino acids. Unmatched junction bases numbered 7, after V lost 5 bases and J lost 4 bases. The study recruited hyperthyroidism patients aged 18 to 65 who were newly diagnosed, under 2 months' duration. The authors used Ficoll-Paque density gradient centrifugation to separate PBMCs. The input was more than 7.5 ml of fresh peripheral blood. As the template, RNA transcripts were used to amplify TCR beta CDR3 regions. The library came from an HTBI-primed first-round RT-PCR and a second-round multiplex PCR. TCRdb processed the multiplex PCR reads anew with MiXCR; each CDR3 protein has one entry. The table includes roughly 410,000 distinct CDR3 sequences, approximately 15% detected once.

The receptor comes from a woman between 18 and 29 years old with stable Graves' hyperthyroidism. Sequencing used peripheral blood. This rearrangement joins TRBV7-3 to TRBJ2-5, with 7 bases that match TRBD2. In DNA, the CDR3 is TGTGCCAGCAGCGCTGGGGGGGTTTCAGAGACCCAGTACTTC. Amino acids: CASSAGGVSETQYF.